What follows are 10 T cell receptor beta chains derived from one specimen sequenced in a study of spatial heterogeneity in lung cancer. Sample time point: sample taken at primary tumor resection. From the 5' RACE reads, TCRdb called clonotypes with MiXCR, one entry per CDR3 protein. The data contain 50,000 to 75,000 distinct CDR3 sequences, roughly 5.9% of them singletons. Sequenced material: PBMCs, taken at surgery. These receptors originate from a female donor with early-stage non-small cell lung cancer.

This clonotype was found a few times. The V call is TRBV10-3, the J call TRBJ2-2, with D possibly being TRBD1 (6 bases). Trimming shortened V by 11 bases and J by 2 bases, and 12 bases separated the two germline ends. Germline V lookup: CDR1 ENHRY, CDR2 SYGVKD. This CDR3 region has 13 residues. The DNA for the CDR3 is TGTGCCGTTGGGGGCAGCAACACCGGGGAGCTGTTTTTT. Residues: CAVGGSNTGELFF.

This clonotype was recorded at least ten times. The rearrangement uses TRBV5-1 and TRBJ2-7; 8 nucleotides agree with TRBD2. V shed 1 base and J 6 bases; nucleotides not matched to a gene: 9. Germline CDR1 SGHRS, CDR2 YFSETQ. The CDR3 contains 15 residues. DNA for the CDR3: TGCGCCAGCAGCTTGAATAGCGGGGAATTTGCCGAGCAGTACGTC. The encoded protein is CASSLNSGEFAEQYV.

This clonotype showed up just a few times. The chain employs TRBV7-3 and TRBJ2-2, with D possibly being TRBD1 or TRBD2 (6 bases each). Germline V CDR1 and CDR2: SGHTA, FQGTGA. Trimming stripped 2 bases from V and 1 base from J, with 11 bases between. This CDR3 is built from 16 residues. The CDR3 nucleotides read TGTGCCAGCAGCTTACTCGGGGGCCAGAACACCGGGGAGCTGTTTTTT. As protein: CASSLLGGQNTGELFF.

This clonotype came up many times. CDR3 nucleotide sequence: TGTGCCAGCAGAGCAGGGGGCGGGGGGAACACTGAAGCTTTCTTT. Its protein product is CASRAGGGGNTEAFF. The chain has TRBV12-3 or TRBV12-4 and TRBJ1-1, with 8 bases aligning to TRBD1. The CDR3 spans 15 residues. V shed 6 bases, J shed 1 base, and the junction held 7 bases outside the gene matches.

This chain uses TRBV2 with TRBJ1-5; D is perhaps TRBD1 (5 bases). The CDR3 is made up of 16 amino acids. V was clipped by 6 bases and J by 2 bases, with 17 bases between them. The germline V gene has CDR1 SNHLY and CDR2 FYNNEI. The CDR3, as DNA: TGTGCCAGCAGGAGAGGGGCAGGCTCAGGCAATCAGCCCCAGCATTTT. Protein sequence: CASRRGAGSGNQPQHF.

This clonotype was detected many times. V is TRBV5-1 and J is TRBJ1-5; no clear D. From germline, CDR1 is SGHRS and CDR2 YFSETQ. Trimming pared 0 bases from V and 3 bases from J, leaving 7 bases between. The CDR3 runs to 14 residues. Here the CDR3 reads CASSLGADNQPQHF. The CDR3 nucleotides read TGCGCCAGCAGCTTGGGGGCAGACAATCAGCCCCAGCATTTT.

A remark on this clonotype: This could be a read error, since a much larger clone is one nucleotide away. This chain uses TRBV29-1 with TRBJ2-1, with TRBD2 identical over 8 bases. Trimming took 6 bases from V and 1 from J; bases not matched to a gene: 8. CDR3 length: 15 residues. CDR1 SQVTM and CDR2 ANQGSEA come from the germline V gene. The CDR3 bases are TGCAGCGTCCGACTTTTAGCGGGATCCTACAATGAGCAGTTCTTC. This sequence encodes CSVRLLAGSYNEQFF.

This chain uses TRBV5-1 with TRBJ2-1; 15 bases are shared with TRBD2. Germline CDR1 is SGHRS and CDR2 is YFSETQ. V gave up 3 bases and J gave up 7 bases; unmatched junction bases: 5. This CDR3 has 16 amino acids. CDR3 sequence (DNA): TGCGCCAGCAGCTACGACGGGACTAGCGGGAGGAATGAGCAGTTCTTC. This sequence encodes CASSYDGTSGRNEQFF.

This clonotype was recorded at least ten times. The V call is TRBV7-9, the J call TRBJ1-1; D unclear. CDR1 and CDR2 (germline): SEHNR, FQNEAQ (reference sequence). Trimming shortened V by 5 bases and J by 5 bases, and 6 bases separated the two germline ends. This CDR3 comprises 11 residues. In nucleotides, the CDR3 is TGTGCCAGCAGCACCCTTACTGAAGCTTTCTTT. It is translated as CASSTLTEAFF.

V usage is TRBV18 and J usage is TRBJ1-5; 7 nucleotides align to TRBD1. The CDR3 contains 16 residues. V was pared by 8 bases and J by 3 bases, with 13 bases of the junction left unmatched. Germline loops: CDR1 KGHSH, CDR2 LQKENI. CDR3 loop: CASVPGAGGVNQPQHF. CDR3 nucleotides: TGTGCCAGCGTACCTGGGGCAGGGGGTGTCAATCAGCCCCAGCATTTT.